This T cell receptor (beta chain) was identified in a study of CD8 T cells in ankylosing spondylitis. A single record per CDR3 protein comes from TCRdb applying MiXCR to the 5' RACE reads. The table lists 250,000 or so distinct CDR3 sequences, 15% to 20% of them singletons, with around 32% in the top ten. With regard to this clonotype: Its antigen remains unknown.

Study conclusions and caveats: Disease-linked clones had a CD8+ phenotype and relatively low frequency in peripheral blood. Seemingly distinctive of ankylosing spondylitis blood was a TCR beta motif formed by eight highly homologous variants.

This CDR3 comprises 17 residues. The ends lost 0 bases at V and 3 bases at J; junction bases unmatched: 8. CDR1 is LGHNA and CDR2 is YNFKEQ in the germline V gene. The sequenced sample consisted of blood, either unsorted or a sorted T cell fraction (not recorded which). The V gene is TRBV4-2, the J gene TRBJ2-1, with 7 bases identical to TRBD2. The source is a male donor with ankylosing spondylitis or in good health (not recorded which). CDR3: CASSQDDGGSIYNEQFF. The CDR3 DNA reads as TGTGCCAGCAGCCAAGATGACGGCGGGAGTATCTACAATGAGCAGTTCTTC.